This record concerns one T cell receptor (beta chain) sequence. The antigen remains unidentified. It was with 60 Vbeta and 13 Jbeta primers that the PCR ran. Study processing details: Counted up in a later analysis, unique TCR beta chains came to about 80 million, with around 12 million shared. TCRdb's copy holds only in-frame clones and misses some; the assay was immunoSEQ multiplex PCR. V and J calls and clone size are copied from that table; D and trimming were computed from the DNA. The sample lists 200,000 or so clones; approximately 83% were seen once. These data come from a study of cytomegalovirus exposure and HLA in healthy donors. Study overall: Earlier, 100 million or so unique TCR beta sequences were recovered from around 180 million T cells by an analysis.

Germline V lookup: CDR1 MNHEY, CDR2 SVGAGI. This CDR3 contains 13 residues. V shed 7 bases and J shed 7 bases, with 16 bases lying between them. Study conclusions and caveats: Evidence from a later analysis indicated that most CMV-associated TCR beta chains looked HLA-restricted. With DRB1 most and HLA-C fewest, TCR association rates differed between HLA loci in a later analysis.

Sequenced material: PBMCs. The chain recombines TRBV6-5 with TRBJ2-5; a possible D gene is TRBD2 (6 bases). The sequence was obtained from a boy between 2 and 10 years old in good health and CMV-seronegative. The CDR3 DNA reads as TGTGCCAGCACCACCGGTCCGGGGGTGACCCAGTACTTC. This sequence encodes CASTTGPGVTQYF.